These 20 T cell receptor beta chains originate from one sample sequenced in a study of T-cell memory formation after mild COVID-19. TCRdb reanalysed the 5' RACE reads using MiXCR and keeps one entry per CDR3 protein. Seen here are around 410,000 distinct CDR3 sequences, 20% to 25% observed once, and the top ten hold under 15%. Sequenced: PBMCs or a T cell subset sorted from them (not recorded which). These TCRs come from an adult woman who had mild COVID-19 (a few samples of this study predate the infection). Cell type and time point are not known.

This clonotype was counted once. The V and J genes are TRBV6-2 or TRBV6-3 and TRBJ1-5; no clear D gene. Between the trimmed V and J ends, which lost 6 bases and 4 bases, there was a span of 16 bases. Per the germline V gene, CDR1 is MNHEY and CDR2 is SVGEGT. The CDR3 runs 15 residues. CDR3 nucleotides: TGTGCCAGCAGGGACGGACGGAGCCTGAATCAGCCCCAGCATTTT. Translated: CASRDGRSLNQPQHF.

The chain has TRBV3-1 and TRBJ2-5; no clear D gene. This CDR3 spans 12 amino acids. V was clipped by 1 base and J by 5 bases, with 5 bases between them. Germline V gene lookup returns CDR1 LGHDT and CDR2 YNNKEL (reference sequence). The CDR3 loop is CASSQVDETQYF. As DNA, the CDR3 is TGTGCCAGCAGCCAAGTGGATGAGACCCAGTACTTC.

This clonotype was detected only a few times. The CDR3 DNA sequence: TGTGCCAGCAGCGTAGATATTGCGGGGGCCTACAATGAGCAGTTCTTC. Encoded protein: CASSVDIAGAYNEQFF. The chain is built from TRBV9 and TRBJ2-1, with TRBD2 matching 7 bases. Germline V CDR1 and CDR2: SGDLS, YYNGEE. The CDR3 runs to 16 residues. J was trimmed by 2 bases and V by 0 bases; bases with no gene match: 5.

This clonotype has more than one count but fewer than ten. V and J are TRBV9 and TRBJ2-3, with TRBD1 matching over 8 bases. V lost 4 bases to trimming and J lost 5 bases; unmatched junction nucleotides: 9. CDR1 SGDLS and CDR2 YYNGEE come from the germline V gene. The CDR3 extends over 15 amino acids. DNA for the CDR3: TGTGCCAGCAGCCTACTGGACAGGGTGGAAGATACGCAGTATTTT. This gives the protein CASSLLDRVEDTQYF.

This clonotype was seen more than once but under ten times. This sequence joins TRBV2 and TRBJ2-7, with TRBD1 identical over 10 bases. Germline-derived CDR1 and CDR2 are SNHLY and FYNNEI. This CDR3 region has 14 residues. The V gene end was trimmed by 3 bases and the J gene end by 6 bases; junction bases not matched to a gene: 5. CDR3 sequence (DNA): TGTGCCAGCAGTGACGACAGGGGGCGGCGCGAGCAGTACTTC. Protein product: CASSDDRGRREQYF.

The rearrangement uses TRBV5-1 and TRBJ1-1, with 10 positions matching TRBD1. This CDR3 has 14 residues. Germline trimming cut 4 bases from V and 8 bases from J; bases unmatched to any gene: 8. CDR1 SGHRS and CDR2 YFSETQ come from the germline V gene. In nucleotides, the CDR3 is TGCGCCAGCAGCCTAGGACAGGGGGTACCCGAAGCTTTCTTT. Translating gives CASSLGQGVPEAFF.

The V call is TRBV20-1, the J call TRBJ2-7; D possibly corresponds to TRBD2 (5 bases). This CDR3 spans 17 amino acids. V shed 3 bases and J shed 4 bases, with 25 bases lying between them. Germline assignment: CDR1 DFQATT and CDR2 SNEGSKA (reference sequence). The CDR3 nucleotides are TGCAGTGCTAGGCCGCCTGACGGGTCCCTCTCGGGGTACGAGCAGTACTTC. This encodes CSARPPDGSLSGYEQYF.

This clonotype was counted only a few times. The rearrangement links TRBV27 to TRBJ2-2; unclear D gene. The germline gives CDR1 MNHEY, CDR2 SMNVEV (reference sequence). The length of the CDR3 is 12 residues. Trimming pared 4 bases from V and 6 bases from J, leaving 6 bases between. The CDR3 protein is CASSSWAGELFF. The CDR3 DNA reads TGTGCCAGCAGTTCATGGGCCGGGGAGCTGTTTTTT.

The chain couples TRBV7-9 to TRBJ2-2; no firm D call. Looked up from germline, CDR1 is SEHNR and CDR2 is FQNEAQ (reference sequence). Deletions cut 6 bases from V and 3 bases from J, with 14 bases between. The CDR3 extends over 15 amino acids. CDR3 DNA: TGTGCCAGCAGAGATGACCTCGTGCACACCGGGGAGCTGTTTTTT. It specifies CASRDDLVHTGELFF.

This chain uses TRBV12-3 or TRBV12-4 with TRBJ2-5, with D unclear. This CDR3 region has 14 residues. V shed 2 bases and J shed 4 bases, with 11 bases lying between them. The DNA for the CDR3 is TGTGCCAGCAGTTTATCACTGGGTCCAGAGACCCAGTACTTC. Encoded protein: CASSLSLGPETQYF.

The chain uses TRBV7-6 and TRBJ2-5; TRBD2 matches 13 bases. CDR3 length equals 17 residues. Germline V CDR1 and CDR2: SGHVS, FNYEAQ. The V gene end was trimmed by 5 bases and the J gene end by 1 base; junction bases not matched to a gene: 7. The CDR3 spells CASSPLAGGPSQETQYF. The CDR3, as DNA: TGTGCCAGCAGCCCACTAGCGGGGGGGCCTTCCCAAGAGACCCAGTACTTC.

This sequence joins TRBV6-1 and TRBJ1-1, with TRBD1 as a possible D gene (5 bases). V was pared by 1 base and J by 4 bases, with 7 bases between. This CDR3 is 13 amino acids long. Germline values: CDR1 MNHNS, CDR2 SASEGT. CDR3 loop: CASSEETATEAFF. In DNA form, the CDR3 reads TGTGCCAGCAGTGAAGAGACAGCCACTGAAGCTTTCTTT.

The chain combines TRBV7-2 with TRBJ1-4; D gene ambiguous. The CDR3 loop spans 15 amino acids. Trimming left V 0 bases short and J 4 bases short, with 9 bases between. Germline V gene data show CDR1 as SGHTA and CDR2 as FQGNSA. DNA for the CDR3: TGTGCCAGCAGCTTAGCTCAGAAAATTAATGAAAAACTGTTTTTT. As protein: CASSLAQKINEKLFF.

This clonotype was detected a few times. The chain employs TRBV6-6 and TRBJ2-2; possible D gene TRBD1, 8 bases. CDR1 and CDR2 from the germline V gene are MNHNY and SVGAGI (reference sequence). The CDR3 extends over 15 amino acids. V shed 4 bases and J shed 5 bases, with 14 bases lying between them. CDR3 amino acids: CASSSYRGGTGELFF. Here the CDR3 DNA reads TGTGCCAGCAGTTCATACAGGGGGGGGACCGGGGAGCTGTTTTTT.

CDR3 coding DNA: TGTGCCACAAGGTGGGGGTCCGAGCAGTACTTC. Protein product: CATRWGSEQYF. The chain combines TRBV2 with TRBJ2-7, with D possibly called TRBD1 or TRBD2 (5 bases each). Trimming shortened V by 10 bases and J by 6 bases, and 13 bases separated the two germline ends. The CDR3 length is 11 residues. CDR1 is SNHLY, CDR2 FYNNEI, per germline.

CDR3 DNA: TGCAGTGCTATTGTGAGCGGGGTGACCGGGGAGCTGTTTTTT. This gives the protein CSAIVSGVTGELFF. The chain joins TRBV20-1 to TRBJ2-2; the match to TRBD2 covers 7 bases. Germline CDR1 DFQATT, CDR2 SNEGSKA (reference sequence). The CDR3 consists of 14 residues. V lost 4 bases to trimming and J lost 5 bases; unmatched junction nucleotides: 7.

This clonotype was seen a few times. The genes are TRBV24-1 and TRBJ2-2; TRBD1 agrees at 7 bases. The CDR3 is 16 amino acids. Germline values: CDR1 KGHDR, CDR2 SFDVKD. Losses at the gene ends were 2 bases for V and 1 base for J; bases not matched to a gene: 3. The CDR3 region has the DNA TGTGCCACCAGTGATTCTTGGGACAGGAACACCGGGGAGCTGTTTTTT. Its protein is CATSDSWDRNTGELFF.

The rearrangement links TRBV5-1 to TRBJ2-7; D gene uncertain. This CDR3 spans 12 amino acids. Germline V CDR1 and CDR2: SGHRS, YFSETQ. The V end lost 0 bases, the J end lost 7 bases, and 8 bases lay between the germline ends. Here the CDR3 reads CASSLARSEQYF. CDR3 nucleotide sequence: TGCGCCAGCAGCTTGGCCCGCTCGGAGCAGTACTTC.

This clonotype was seen a few times. This chain links TRBV27 with TRBJ2-7; 8 bases are a match to TRBD2. V was clipped by 3 bases and J by 4 bases; unmatched bases: 5. The CDR3 covers 14 residues. Germline values: CDR1 MNHEY, CDR2 SMNVEV (reference sequence). In nucleotides, the CDR3 is TGTGCCAGCAGTTTTGTAGCGGGAACATACGAGCAGTACTTC. This codes for CASSFVAGTYEQYF.

The J gene is TRBJ2-2, the V gene TRBV9; 9 nucleotides match TRBD1. Germline V gene lookup returns CDR1 SGDLS and CDR2 YYNGEE. There are 15 residues in the CDR3. Trimming cost V 0 bases and J 5 bases; bases outside gene matches: 2. CDR3 region: CASSVGGQGTGELFF. The CDR3, as DNA: TGTGCCAGCAGCGTAGGAGGACAGGGGACCGGGGAGCTGTTTTTT.